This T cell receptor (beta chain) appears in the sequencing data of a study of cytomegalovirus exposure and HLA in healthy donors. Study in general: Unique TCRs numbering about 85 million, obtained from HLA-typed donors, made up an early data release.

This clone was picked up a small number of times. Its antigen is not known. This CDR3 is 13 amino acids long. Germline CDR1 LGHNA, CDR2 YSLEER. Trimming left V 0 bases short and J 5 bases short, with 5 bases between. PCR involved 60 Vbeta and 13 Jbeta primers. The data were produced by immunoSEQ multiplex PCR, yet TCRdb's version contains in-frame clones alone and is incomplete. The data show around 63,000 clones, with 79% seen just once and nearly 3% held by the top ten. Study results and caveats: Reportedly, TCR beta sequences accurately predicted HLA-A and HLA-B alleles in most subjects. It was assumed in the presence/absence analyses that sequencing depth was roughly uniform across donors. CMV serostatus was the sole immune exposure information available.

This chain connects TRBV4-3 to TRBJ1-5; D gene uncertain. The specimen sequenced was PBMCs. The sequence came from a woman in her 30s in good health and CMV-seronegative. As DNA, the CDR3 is TGCGCCAGCAGCCAAGATTCAGATCAGCCCCAGCATTTT. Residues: CASSQDSDQPQHF.